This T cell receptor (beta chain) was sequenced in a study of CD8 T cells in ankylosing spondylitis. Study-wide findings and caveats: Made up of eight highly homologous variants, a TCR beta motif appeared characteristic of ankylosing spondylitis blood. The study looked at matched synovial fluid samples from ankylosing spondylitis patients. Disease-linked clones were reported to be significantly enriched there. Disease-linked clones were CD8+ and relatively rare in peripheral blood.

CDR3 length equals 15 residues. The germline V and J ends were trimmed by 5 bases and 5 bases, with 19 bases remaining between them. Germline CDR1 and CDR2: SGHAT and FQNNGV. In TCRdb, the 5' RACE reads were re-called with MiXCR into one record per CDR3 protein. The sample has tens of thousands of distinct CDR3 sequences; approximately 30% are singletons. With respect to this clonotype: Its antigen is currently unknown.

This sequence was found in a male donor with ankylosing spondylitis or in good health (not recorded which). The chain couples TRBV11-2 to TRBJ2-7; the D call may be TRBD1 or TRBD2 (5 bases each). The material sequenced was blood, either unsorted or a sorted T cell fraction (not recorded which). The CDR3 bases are TGTGCCAGCAGCAGGGGACCTTTGGGGGATGACGAGCAGTACTTC. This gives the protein CASSRGPLGDDEQYF. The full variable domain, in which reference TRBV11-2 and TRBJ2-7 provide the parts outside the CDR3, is EAGVAQSPRYKIIEKRQSVAFWCNPISGHATLYWYQQILGQGPKLLIQFQNNGVVDDSQLPKDRFSAERLKGVDSTLKIQPAKLEDSAVYLCASSRGPLGDDEQYFGPGTRLTVT.